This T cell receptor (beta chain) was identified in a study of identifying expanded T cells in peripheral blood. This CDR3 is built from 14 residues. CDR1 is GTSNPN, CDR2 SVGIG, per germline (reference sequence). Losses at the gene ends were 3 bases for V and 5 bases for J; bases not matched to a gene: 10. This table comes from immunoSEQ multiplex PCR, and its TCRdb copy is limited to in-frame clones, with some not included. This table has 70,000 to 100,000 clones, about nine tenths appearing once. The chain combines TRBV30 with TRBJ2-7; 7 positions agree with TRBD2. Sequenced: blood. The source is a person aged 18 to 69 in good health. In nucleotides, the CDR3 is TGTGCCTGGAGACTAAGCGGGGCGACCCACGAGCAGTACTTC. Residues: CAWRLSGATHEQYF. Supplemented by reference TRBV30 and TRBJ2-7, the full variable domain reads SQTIHQWPATLVQPVGSPLSLECTVEGTSNPNLYWYRQAAGRGLQLLFYSVGIGQISSEVPQNLSASRPQDRQFILSSKKLLLSDSGFYLCAWRLSGATHEQYFGPGTRLTVT.